Listed below are T cell receptor beta chains from one sample, sequenced in a study of OX40 agonist ivuxolimab in advanced cancers. Profiled with immunoSEQ multiplex PCR; TCRdb holds only in-frame clones, not every one. The sample lists around 23,000 clones, approximately 88% occurring once. The sample was CD4+ or CD8+ T cells sorted from blood, taken in a trial of the OX40 agonist ivuxolimab. Receptors originate from an adult with an advanced solid tumor such as melanoma, head and neck, liver or kidney cancer. CDR3s include the opening cysteine and the closing phenylalanine or tryptophan. A D gene is named only where the DNA matches it firmly. Rows may omit the clone size; those that give it use once, few, many or a size class.

TRBJ2-7	-	-	TRBV19	CASSFSGSGYEQYF	TGTGCCAGTAGCTTTTCCGGGTCGGGCTACGAGCAGTACTTC
TRBJ2-3	-	-	TRBV21-1	CASSKVDTQYF	TGTGCCAGCAGCAAAGTTGATACGCAGTATTTT
TRBJ2-7	-	TRBD2	TRBV7-2	CASSSGLALYEQYF	TGTGCCAGCAGCTCTGGACTAGCCCTCTACGAGCAGTACTTC
TRBJ1-1	-	-	TRBV6-1	CASSERPEGNTEAFF	TGTGCCAGCAGTGAACGGCCAGAGGGGAACACTGAAGCTTTCTTT
TRBJ2-2	-	-	TRBV12-5	CASGLRVGAGELFF	TGTGCTAGTGGTTTACGGGTAGGGGCCGGGGAGCTGTTTTTT
TRBJ1-6	-	TRBD1	TRBV5-6	CASSPDRVGSPLHF	TGTGCCAGCAGCCCAGACAGGGTTGGGTCACCCCTCCACTTT
TRBJ2-1	-	-	TRBV18	CASSPLPPTYYNEQFF	TGTGCCAGCTCACCATTGCCCCCTACATACTACAATGAGCAGTTCTTC
TRBJ2-1	-	TRBD1	TRBV7-9	CASSFLPTGGGSYNEQFF	TGTGCCAGCAGCTTTTTACCGACAGGGGGAGGCTCCTACAATGAGCAGTTCTTC
TRBJ2-7	-	-	TRBV29-1	CSVVRGPLEQYF	TGCAGCGTTGTCCGGGGGCCGTTAGAGCAGTACTTC
TRBJ1-2	once	-	TRBV27	CASTHFWGAGDGYTF	TGTGCCAGCACGCACTTCTGGGGCGCTGGTGATGGCTACACCTTC
TRBJ2-5	-	TRBD2	TRBV13	CASSPRTSGAETQYF	TGTGCCAGCAGCCCCCGGACTAGCGGGGCTGAGACCCAGTACTTC
TRBJ2-4	-	-	TRBV5-5	CASSLDPKGAVTNIQYF	TGTGCCAGCAGCTTGGATCCAAAGGGCGCTGTCACAAACATTCAGTACTTC
TRBJ2-1	-	TRBD2	TRBV19	CASSPGGWEQFF	TGTGCCAGTAGCCCGGGGGGATGGGAGCAGTTCTTC
TRBJ2-7	medium-sized	-	TRBV2	CASRGELRGEQYF	TGTGCCAGCAGAGGGGAACTCAGGGGCGAGCAGTACTTC
TRBJ2-3	-	-	TRBV5-4	CASSYPTGAGTQYF	TGTGCCAGCAGCTATCCGACGGGAGCGGGTACGCAGTATTTT
TRBJ2-7	-	TRBD1	TRBV4-2	CASSQEVLGGQGSYEQYF	TGTGCCAGCAGCCAAGAGGTTCTTGGGGGACAGGGCTCCTACGAGCAGTACTTC
TRBJ2-5	-	TRBD1	TRBV19	CASSSRQGKLQETQYF	TGTGCCAGTAGTAGCCGACAGGGAAAACTCCAAGAGACCCAGTACTTC
TRBJ2-7	-	-	TRBV4-1	CASSQRLAGMYEQYF	TGCGCCAGCAGCCAAAGACTGGCGGGAATGTACGAGCAGTACTTC
TRBJ2-5	-	TRBD1	TRBV5-1	CASSPETGESYF	TGCGCCAGCAGCCCCGAAACAGGGGAGTCTTACTTC
TRBJ2-5	-	TRBD1	TRBV5-6	CASSPGQGALQETQYF	TGTGCCAGCAGCCCTGGACAGGGGGCATTACAAGAGACCCAGTACTTC
TRBJ1-6	once	TRBD1	TRBV28	CAGGGEYSPLHF	TGTGCCGGAGGGGGCGAGTATTCACCCCTCCACTTT
TRBJ1-1	-	TRBD1	TRBV4-1	CASSQGTGPNTEAFF	TGCGCCAGCAGCCAAGGGACAGGGCCGAACACTGAAGCTTTCTTT
TRBJ2-1	-	-	TRBV6-5	CASSYEVGYNEQFF	TGTGCCAGCAGTTACGAGGTTGGGTACAATGAGCAGTTCTTC
TRBJ1-2	-	-	TRBV20-1	CSARDGGGYTF	TGCAGTGCTAGAGATGGGGGGGGCTACACCTTC
TRBJ2-2	-	TRBD1	TRBV5-6	CASSFLGQGGTGELFF	TGTGCCAGCAGCTTTCTTGGACAGGGGGGTACCGGGGAGCTGTTTTTT
TRBJ2-6	-	TRBD2	TRBV7-8	CASTHGGREVWLSGANVLTF	TGTGCCAGCACCCACGGCGGGCGGGAGGTGTGGCTCTCTGGGGCCAACGTCCTGACTTTC
TRBJ2-1	-	TRBD2	TRBV30	CAWSGMGTSGDNEQFF	TGTGCCTGGAGTGGCATGGGGACTAGCGGGGACAATGAGCAGTTCTTC
TRBJ2-6	-	-	TRBV19	CASSIGPASGANVLTF	TGTGCCAGTAGTATAGGGCCAGCCTCTGGGGCCAACGTCCTGACTTTC
TRBJ2-1	-	-	TRBV28	CASSLANRLFF	TGTGCCAGCAGCTTGGCCAACCGACTGTTCTTC
TRBJ2-5	-	TRBD1	TRBV7-9	CASSMSGQGNKETQYF	TGTGCCAGCAGCATGTCCGGACAGGGGAATAAAGAGACCCAGTACTTC
TRBJ1-2	-	-	TRBV5-6	CASSLGFREDYGYTF	TGTGCCAGCAGCTTGGGTTTCAGGGAAGACTATGGCTACACCTTC
TRBJ1-2	-	-	TRBV28	CASSPFGHLYGYTF	TGTGCCAGCAGCCCCTTCGGACACCTCTATGGCTACACCTTC
TRBJ2-2	-	TRBD2	TRBV5-1	CASKLAGGPGGELFF	TGCGCCAGCAAGTTAGCGGGAGGGCCCGGCGGGGAGCTGTTTTTT
TRBJ2-1	-	-	TRBV27	CASSLTDFSAYNEQFF	TGTGCCAGCAGTTTAACGGACTTTAGCGCGTACAATGAGCAGTTCTTC
TRBJ1-1	-	-	TRBV6-6	CASSYVDMNTEAFF	TGTGCCAGCAGTTACGTAGACATGAACACTGAAGCTTTCTTT
TRBJ2-5	few	TRBD2	TRBV7-2	CASSLTSGQETQYF	TGTGCCAGCAGCCTGACTAGCGGGCAAGAGACCCAGTACTTC
TRBJ2-5	-	-	TRBV11-2	CASSPDQWETQYF	TGTGCCAGCAGCCCCGACCAATGGGAGACCCAGTACTTC
TRBJ2-2	-	-	TRBV28	CASSLTGTGELFF	TGTGCCAGCAGCCTAACAGGCACCGGGGAGCTGTTTTTT
TRBJ2-3	-	-	TRBV2	CASSGLAYSTDTQYF	TGTGCCAGCAGTGGGCTAGCGTATTCCACAGATACGCAGTATTTT
TRBJ2-3	-	TRBD2	TRBV7-3	CASSLGNGRADTQYF	TGTGCCAGCAGCTTAGGGAACGGGAGGGCTGATACGCAGTATTTT
TRBJ2-7	-	TRBD1	TRBV7-9	CASSTLRQGSFEQYF	TGTGCCAGCAGCACGCTCCGACAGGGATCATTCGAGCAGTACTTC
TRBJ2-1	once	TRBD2	TRBV6-1	CASSVGELAGVVNEQFF	TGTGCCAGCAGTGTGGGGGAACTAGCGGGAGTTGTCAATGAGCAGTTCTTC
TRBJ2-7	-	TRBD2	TRBV4-1	CASSPNPSGSSYEQYF	TGCGCCAGCAGCCCTAACCCTAGCGGGAGTTCTTACGAGCAGTACTTC
TRBJ2-1	-	-	TRBV4-1	CASSQDPASELYQFF	TGCGCCAGCAGCCAAGACCCGGCTAGCGAATTATATCAGTTCTTC
TRBJ2-3	few	TRBD1	TRBV5-6	CASSNTGGLTDTQYF	TGTGCCAGCAGCAACACAGGGGGCTTAACAGATACGCAGTATTTT
TRBJ1-2	once	-	TRBV5-1	CASSSQGDGYTF	TGCGCCAGCAGCTCTCAGGGCGATGGCTACACCTTC
TRBJ2-2	-	-	TRBV11-1	CASSHYTGELFF	TGTGCCAGCAGCCACTATACCGGGGAGCTGTTTTTT
TRBJ2-7	large	TRBD2	TRBV28	CASSYRWASSGIRTYEQYF	TGTGCCAGCAGCTATCGTTGGGCCTCTAGCGGGATAAGGACCTACGAGCAGTACTTC
TRBJ2-5	once	-	TRBV28	CASSLIWQETQYF	TGTGCCAGCAGTTTGATTTGGCAAGAGACCCAGTACTTC
TRBJ1-1	-	-	TRBV30	CAWSVGGTTEAFF	TGTGCCTGGAGTGTCGGTGGGACCACTGAAGCTTTCTTT
TRBJ1-1	few	-	TRBV6-4	CASSYGGQAEAFF	TGTGCCAGCAGTTACGGGGGTCAGGCGGAAGCTTTCTTT
TRBJ2-7	-	TRBD2	TRBV4-1	CASSSGLGYEQYF	TGCGCCAGCAGCTCGGGACTAGGGTACGAGCAGTACTTC
TRBJ1-2	few	TRBD1	TRBV30	CAWTPGQGSSYTF	TGTGCCTGGACTCCGGGACAGGGGTCCAGCTACACCTTC
TRBJ2-1	few	TRBD1	TRBV23-1	CASRPDRNNEQFF	TGCGCCAGCAGACCGGACAGGAACAATGAGCAGTTCTTC